Following are 28 T cell receptor beta chains from one sample sequenced in a study of OX40 agonist ivuxolimab in advanced cancers. TCRdb's table, derived via immunoSEQ multiplex PCR, lists solely in-frame clones and lacks some. The sample records 100,000 to 120,000 clones, approximately 89% being singletons. The sample here was CD4+ or CD8+ T cells sorted from blood, taken in a trial of the OX40 agonist ivuxolimab. The receptors here all came from an adult with an advanced solid tumor such as melanoma, head and neck, liver or kidney cancer.

A note on this clone: One end of the junction does not line up with germline, which may come from a read error. This CDR3 is also generated by other DNA sequences in the sample. CDR3 DNA sequence: TGTGCCAGCAGCTTAGAGCGGGGGCCCTACGAGCAGTACTTT. Its translation: CASSLERGPYEQYF. The chain is built from TRBV7-2 and TRBJ2-7; 8 positions agree with TRBD2. CDR3 length: 14 residues. In germline, CDR1 is SGHTA, CDR2 FQGNSA.

The V call is TRBV7-3, the J call TRBJ2-3; TRBD2 aligns across 12 bases. Looked up from germline, CDR1 is SGHTA and CDR2 is FQGTGA. The CDR3 consists of 17 residues. V lost 5 bases and J lost 6; bases outside the gene matches: 12. The CDR3 DNA follows: TGTGCCAGCAGCGCCCAGACTAGCGGGGGAAAGCTGGATACGCAGTATTTT. Encoded protein: CASSAQTSGGKLDTQYF.

The rearrangement links TRBV14 to TRBJ2-1, with 7 bases matching TRBD1. CDR1 and CDR2 (germline): SGHDN, FVKESK. CDR3 length equals 14 residues. V gave up 4 bases and J gave up 9 bases; unmatched junction bases: 9. In DNA, the CDR3 is TGTGCCAGCAGCCCGAGAGCCGCAGGGGGTGAGCAGTTCTTC. Translation gives CASSPRAAGGEQFF. Full variable domain (rest looked up from reference TRBV14 and TRBJ2-1): EAGVTQFPSHSVIEKGQTVTLRCDPISGHDNLYWYRRVMGKEIKFLLHFVKESKQDESGMPNNRFLAERTGGTYSTLKVQPAELEDSGVYFCASSPRAAGGEQFFGPGTRLTVL.

This clone was seen once. The sample holds other DNA sequences that translate to the same CDR3. The CDR3 region has the DNA TGTGCCAGCAGCCCCGCGGTGAACACTGAAGCTTTCTTT. Translated, it gives CASSPAVNTEAFF. The chain couples TRBV7-3 to TRBJ1-1; D unresolved. Germline loops: CDR1 SGHTA, CDR2 FQGTGA. CDR3 length: 13 residues. Trimming cost V 5 bases and J 0 bases, with 7 bases left between them.

The chain couples TRBV5-1 to TRBJ1-2; D possibly corresponds to TRBD1 (6 bases). There are 15 residues in the CDR3. The V end was cut by 0 bases, the J end by 6 bases, with 15 bases between. Germline V CDR1 and CDR2: SGHRS, YFSETQ. The CDR3 DNA reads as TGCGCCAGCAGCTTGGACAGGGAAATTAAGGATGGCTACACCTTC. This sequence encodes CASSLDREIKDGYTF.

The chain is built from TRBV28 and TRBJ2-2, with TRBD1 matching over 7 bases. Germline loops: CDR1 MDHEN, CDR2 SYDVKM. The CDR3 loop spans 16 amino acids. V was pared by 4 bases and J by 4 bases, with 9 bases of the junction left unmatched. DNA for the CDR3: TGTGCCAGCAGTTCAGCGACAGGGATGGGCACCGGGGAGCTGTTTTTT. Its protein product is CASSSATGMGTGELFF.

This clone was detected only once. The chain has TRBV12-5 and TRBJ1-1, with 7 bases identical to TRBD1. Germline V gene sequence: CDR1 LGHNT, CDR2 FRNRAP. The CDR3 covers 16 residues. With 1 base clipped from V and 0 bases from J, the junction kept 5 bases outside the gene matches. CDR3 in DNA: TGTGCTAGTGGTTTGGCTAGGGACAGTTTGAACACTGAAGCTTTCTTT. Translating gives CASGLARDSLNTEAFF.

The rearrangement joins TRBV10-3 to TRBJ2-7; 7 bases agree with TRBD2. V lost 3 bases to trimming and J lost 3 bases; unmatched junction nucleotides: 2. The CDR3 consists of 13 residues. CDR1 and CDR2 from the germline V gene are ENHRY and SYGVKD. DNA for the CDR3: TGTGCCATCAGTGACCGCGGGGGCTACGAGCAGTACTTC. Translated: CAISDRGGYEQYF.

The gene calls are TRBV5-1 and TRBJ1-1; the match to TRBD1 covers 7 bases. Germline CDR1 is SGHRS and CDR2 is YFSETQ. V dropped 4 bases and J dropped 0; count of bases not matched to a gene: 9. The CDR3 runs 16 residues. CDR3 loop: CASSLRTGRMNTEAFF. In DNA form, the CDR3 reads TGCGCCAGCAGCCTTAGGACAGGAAGAATGAACACTGAAGCTTTCTTT.

This clone was seen once. The genes are TRBV10-3 and TRBJ1-1, with 9 bases fitting TRBD1. Germline V lookup: CDR1 ENHRY, CDR2 SYGVKD. Trimming cost V 3 bases and J 6 bases; bases outside gene matches: 8. The CDR3 loop spans 15 amino acids. CDR3 loop: CAISDPGQGPPEAFF. DNA for the CDR3: TGTGCCATCAGTGATCCGGGACAGGGTCCCCCTGAAGCTTTCTTT.

The chain carries TRBV10-3 and TRBJ2-3; D is perhaps TRBD2 (5 bases). Germline lookup yields CDR1 ENHRY and CDR2 SYGVKD. This CDR3 has 15 residues. The V end lost 6 bases, the J end lost 1 base, and 14 bases lay between the germline ends. This chain's CDR3 is CAISPDGIRTDTQYF. As DNA, the CDR3 is TGTGCCATCAGCCCCGACGGGATTCGCACAGATACGCAGTATTTT.

This chain uses TRBV6-6 with TRBJ2-1; D is perhaps TRBD1 (5 bases). Trimming stripped 7 bases from V and 8 bases from J, with 12 bases between. The germline gives CDR1 MNHNY, CDR2 SVGAGI (reference sequence). The CDR3 runs 12 residues. The CDR3 nucleotides are TGTGCCAGCACCTCAAAAGGGGATGAGCAGTTCTTC. Protein sequence: CASTSKGDEQFF.

The chain couples TRBV6-5 to TRBJ2-5; 10 bases match TRBD1. The V segment lost 7 bases and the J segment 5 bases; nucleotides outside the gene matches: 7. The CDR3 is 14 amino acids. CDR1 MNHEY and CDR2 SVGAGI come from the germline V gene. The DNA of the CDR3 is TGTGCCAGCAAAACGACAGGGGGCTGGGAGACCCAGTACTTC. This gives the protein CASKTTGGWETQYF.

This clone was found a few times. The chain carries TRBV15 and TRBJ2-1; weak D call: TRBD1 (6 bases). Germline loops: CDR1 LNHNV, CDR2 YYDKDF (reference sequence). V lost 1 base, J lost 3 bases, and 13 bases lay in between. The CDR3 is 16 amino acids. CDR3 nucleotides: TGTGCCACCAGCAGAGGAACAGGGCCCCACTACAATGAGCAGTTCTTC. Residues: CATSRGTGPHYNEQFF.

For this clone: One junction end disagrees with the germline gene, perhaps due to a read error. J is TRBJ2-5 and V is TRBV7-3; D is ambiguous. CDR3 size: 15 residues. CDR1 and CDR2 from the germline V gene are SGHTA and FQGTGA. CDR3 sequence: CASSLNARSQETQYF. CDR3 bases: TGTGCCAGCAGTTTAAACGCCAGAAGCCAAGAGACCCAGTACTTC.

This chain connects TRBV4-1 to TRBJ1-1; 7 nucleotides match TRBD1. Germline assignment: CDR1 MGHRA and CDR2 YSYEKL. J lost 4 bases, V lost 4 bases, and 9 bases had no gene match. This CDR3 is 15 amino acids long. CDR3: CASSPTDRAGTEAFF. CDR3 coding DNA: TGCGCCAGCAGCCCTACCGACAGGGCGGGCACTGAAGCTTTCTTT.

This chain connects TRBV5-1 to TRBJ1-3; D gene uncertain. Germline V gene sequence: CDR1 SGHRS, CDR2 YFSETQ. Trimming took off 1 base at V and 1 base at J, with 9 bases between the two ends. CDR3 length: 15 residues. CDR3 sequence reads: CASSLIWGSGNTIYF. CDR3 bases: TGCGCCAGCAGCTTGATCTGGGGTTCTGGAAACACCATATATTTT.

The chain is built from TRBV2 and TRBJ2-2; D is unclear. The CDR3 loop spans 16 amino acids. Germline V lookup: CDR1 SNHLY, CDR2 FYNNEI. Trimming removed 6 bases from V and 4 bases from J, with 18 bases in between. The CDR3 DNA follows: TGTGCCAGCAGGCAAACAGAACTCGAACGCACCGGGGAGCTGTTTTTT. Translation: CASRQTELERTGELFF.

The genes are TRBV28 and TRBJ1-1; D unresolved. Looked up from germline, CDR1 is MDHEN and CDR2 is SYDVKM. The length of the CDR3 is 13 residues. Trimming took 3 bases from V and 6 from J, leaving 11 bases between them. In nucleotides, the CDR3 is TGTGCCAGCAGTTTTGTTACGGTCGCTGAAGCTTTCTTT. Translated, it gives CASSFVTVAEAFF.

The V gene is TRBV27, the J gene TRBJ1-6; D remains ambiguous. The CDR3 totals 13 residues. The ends were cut back, 6 bases at V and 0 bases at J, with 3 bases in the middle. From germline, CDR1 is MNHEY and CDR2 SMNVEV (reference sequence). The CDR3 DNA sequence: TGTGCCAGCAGCCTCTCCTATAATTCACCCCTCCACTTT. As protein: CASSLSYNSPLHF.

The chain recombines TRBV25-1 with TRBJ2-5; D possibly uses TRBD1 or TRBD2 (6 bases each). The V gene lost 6 bases and the J gene lost 3 bases, with 17 bases spanning the gap. This CDR3 has 15 amino acids. Germline CDR1 reads MGHDK; CDR2 reads SYGVNS. The CDR3 sequence: CASREAGGVEETQYF. CDR3 DNA sequence: TGTGCCAGCAGAGAAGCCGGGGGCGTAGAAGAGACCCAGTACTTC.

The CDR3, as DNA: TGTGCCAGCAGTGCTAATCAGGGGCGTGTAGCTGAAGCTTTCTTT. Amino acids: CASSANQGRVAEAFF. The chain joins TRBV28 to TRBJ1-1; TRBD1 is a possible D gene (6 bases). V was trimmed by 5 bases and J by 6 bases, leaving 19 bases between them. The CDR3 is 15 residues long. In germline, CDR1 is MDHEN, CDR2 SYDVKM.

This clone was observed a handful of times. The CDR3 loop reads CASSLKGSPGYGYTF. CDR3 bases: TGTGCCAGCAGCTTGAAGGGTTCGCCGGGGTATGGCTACACCTTC. The chain carries TRBV5-4 and TRBJ1-2, with D unclear. V gave up 1 base and J gave up 5 bases, with 15 bases separating them. Germline CDR1 SGHNT, CDR2 YYREEE (reference sequence). The CDR3 runs 15 residues. Based on the CDR3 plus reference TRBV5-4 and TRBJ1-2, the full variable domain is ETGVTQSPTHLIKTRGQQVTLRCSSQSGHNTVSWYQQALGQGPQFIFQYYREEENGRGNFPPRFSGLQFPNYSSELNVNALELDDSALYLCASSLKGSPGYGYTFGSGTRLTVV.

This chain links TRBV7-3 with TRBJ2-5; the match to TRBD1 covers 7 bases. Germline trimming cut 4 bases from V and 2 bases from J; bases unmatched to any gene: 16. The germline V gene has CDR1 SGHTA and CDR2 FQGTGA. This CDR3 is 18 amino acids long. The CDR3 here is CASSSAITGQIMQETQYF. CDR3 nucleotide sequence: TGTGCCAGCAGCTCCGCAATTACGGGACAGATAATGCAAGAGACCCAGTACTTC.

This sequence joins TRBV5-6 and TRBJ1-6; D is possibly TRBD1 (5 bases). The V end lost 2 bases, the J end lost 8 bases, and 11 bases lay between the germline ends. Germline CDR1 SGHDT, CDR2 YYEEEE. This CDR3 spans 14 amino acids. The CDR3 reads CASSFRETYSPLHF. The CDR3 DNA follows: TGTGCCAGCAGCTTCAGGGAGACCTATTCACCCCTCCACTTT.

The chain recombines TRBV7-6 with TRBJ1-5; 9 nucleotides line up with TRBD1. V lost 3 bases and J lost 7; bases outside the gene matches: 4. CDR1 and CDR2 (germline): SGHVS, FNYEAQ. CDR3 size: 14 residues. CDR3 sequence reads: CASSLGQGLQPQHF. The DNA for the CDR3 is TGTGCCAGCAGCTTGGGACAGGGCTTGCAGCCCCAGCATTTT.

The table lists this clone with a count of one. The rearrangement uses TRBV5-1 and TRBJ2-5; D remains ambiguous. V gave up 3 bases and J gave up 4 bases, with 10 bases separating them. CDR1 and CDR2 (germline): SGHRS, YFSETQ. The CDR3 is made up of 13 amino acids. The CDR3 here is CASSSDVRETQYF. In DNA, the CDR3 is TGCGCCAGCAGCTCGGACGTCAGAGAGACCCAGTACTTC.

This rearrangement joins TRBV7-2 to TRBJ1-6; the D gene is possibly TRBD1 (6 bases). The CDR3 has 12 amino acids. The germline V gene has CDR1 SGHTA and CDR2 FQGNSA. The ends were cut back, 8 bases at V and 7 bases at J, with 9 bases in the middle. The CDR3 sequence is CASGTNNSPLHF. The CDR3 coding sequence is TGTGCCAGCGGGACAAACAATTCACCCCTCCACTTT. Full variable domain (missing parts from reference TRBV7-2 and TRBJ1-6): GAGVSQSPSNKVTEKGKDVELRCDPISGHTALYWYRQSLGQGLEFLIYFQGNSAPDKSGLPSDRFSAERTGGSVSTLTIQRTQQEDSAVYLCASGTNNSPLHFGNGTRLTVT.